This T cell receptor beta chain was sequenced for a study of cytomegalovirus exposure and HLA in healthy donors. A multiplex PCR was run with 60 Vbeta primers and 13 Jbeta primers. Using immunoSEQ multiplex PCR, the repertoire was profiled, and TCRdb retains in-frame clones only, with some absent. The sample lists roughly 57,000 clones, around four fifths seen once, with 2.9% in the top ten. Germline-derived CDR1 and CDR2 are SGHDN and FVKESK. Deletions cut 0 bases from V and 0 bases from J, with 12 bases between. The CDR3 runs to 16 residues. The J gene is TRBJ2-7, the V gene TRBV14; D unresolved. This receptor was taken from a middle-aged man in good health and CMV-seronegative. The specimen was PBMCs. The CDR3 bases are TGTGCCAGCAGCCAAGAAAGAGCAATAAGCTCCTACGAGCAGTACTTC. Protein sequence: CASSQERAISSYEQYF.